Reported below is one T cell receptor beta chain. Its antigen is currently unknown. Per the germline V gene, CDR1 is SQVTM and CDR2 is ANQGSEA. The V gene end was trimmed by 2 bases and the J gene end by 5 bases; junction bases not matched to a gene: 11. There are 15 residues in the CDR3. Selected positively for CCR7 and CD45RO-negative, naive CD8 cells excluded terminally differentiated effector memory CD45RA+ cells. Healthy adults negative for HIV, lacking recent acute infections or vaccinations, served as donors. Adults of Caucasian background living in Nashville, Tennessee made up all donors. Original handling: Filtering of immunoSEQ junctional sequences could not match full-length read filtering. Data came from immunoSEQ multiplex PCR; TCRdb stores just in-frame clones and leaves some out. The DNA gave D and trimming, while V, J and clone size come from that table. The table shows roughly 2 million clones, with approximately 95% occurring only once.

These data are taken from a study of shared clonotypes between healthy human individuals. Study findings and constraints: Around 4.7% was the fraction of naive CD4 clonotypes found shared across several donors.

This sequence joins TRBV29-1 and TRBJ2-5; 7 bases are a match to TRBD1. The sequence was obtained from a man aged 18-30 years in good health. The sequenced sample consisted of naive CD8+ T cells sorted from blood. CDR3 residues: CSVEITAGGVETQYF. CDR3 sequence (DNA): TGCAGCGTTGAAATCACGGCAGGGGGAGTGGAGACCCAGTACTTC.